The text below deals with one T cell receptor beta chain. Antigen: not known. This record belongs to a study of shared clonotypes between healthy human individuals. Background on the study: Per donor, three plates held CD4 naive cells, three held CD4 memory, two held CD8 naive and one held CD8 memory. Whole-study results and caveats: Of the naive CD4 clonotypes, roughly 5% were shared across a few donors. The authors expected sequencing depth to affect clonotype sharing among donors. Naive subsets, compared against memory subsets, generally had larger estimated richness values.

Naive CD8 isolation took CD45RO-negative cells positively selected for CCR7 and excluded terminally differentiated effector memory CD45RA+ cells. The repertoire was sequenced with immunoSEQ multiplex PCR; TCRdb's copy has only in-frame clones and lacks some. Of approximately 2,200,000 clones in the sample, just over 90% are singletons; the top ten hold 1.5% to 2%. This clonotype originated in a young man in good health. Some clones in this sample may be carry-over from other donors' samples. The sequenced material came from naive CD8+ T cells from PBMCs.

The CDR3 DNA reads as TGTGCCAGCAGCTCCGCTATGGCGGCTCCTGGGTACGAGCAGTACTTC. Its protein product is CASSSAMAAPGYEQYF. The chain has TRBV7-9 and TRBJ2-7; no clear D. Deletions cut 4 bases from V and 4 bases from J, with 20 bases between. The CDR3 extends over 16 amino acids. Germline V gene data show CDR1 as SEHNR and CDR2 as FQNEAQ (reference sequence).